Listed below are T cell receptor beta chains from one sample, sequenced in a study of metastatic and nonmetastatic thyroid tumors. TCRdb re-analyzed the PCR reads using MiXCR. The sample consists of 25,000 to 30,000 clones, less than 25% of them appearing once. The sequenced sample consisted of blood. The receptors were sampled from a male donor with papillary thyroid cancer or a benign thyroid nodule (not recorded which). Some clones in this sample may be carry-over from other donors' samples. The CDR3 runs from the conserved cysteine through the conserved F or W. Fields, in order: J gene, D gene, V gene, clone size, CDR3 DNA, CDR3 protein. D genes are given only for firm matches. A clone size is listed for some rows: how often the clone was seen (once, few, many), or a class if it is expanded.

>TRBJ1-2|NA|TRBV13|many
TGTGCCAGCAGCTTAGGCGGCAGGCCTAACTTGGATGGCTACACCTTC
CASSLGGRPNLDGYTF
>TRBJ2-5|TRBD1|TRBV25-1|NA
TGTGCCAGCAGTGACGGGACAGTAAAAACTCAAGATATCCAGTACTTC
CASSDGTVKTQDIQYF
>TRBJ1-6|TRBD1|TRBV6-1|few
TGTGCCAGCAGTGAAGCCGGGACAGCGAGGTCACCCCTCCACTTT
CASSEAGTARSPLHF
>TRBJ2-7|TRBD2|TRBV15|many
TGTGCCACCAGCAGAGGAGCGGGAGGCGAGCAGTACTTC
CATSRGAGGEQYF
>TRBJ2-3|NA|TRBV9|many
TGTGCCAGCAGCGTAGTAGGGAGCACAGATACGCAGTATTTT
CASSVVGSTDTQYF
>TRBJ1-1|NA|TRBV4-2|NA
TGTGCCAGCAGCCCTAACCCGACAGACTCTGGGACATCTGAAGATTTCTTT
CASSPNPTDSGTSEDFF
>TRBJ1-1|NA|TRBV6-5|many
TGTGCCAGCAGTTACCACTTCGGGGCCCGGGGCACTGAAGCTTTCTTT
CASSYHFGARGTEAFF
>TRBJ2-5|NA|TRBV14|NA
TGTGCCAGCAGCCAGAAAGGAGGGGTTGAGACCCAGTACTTC
CASSQKGGVETQYF
>TRBJ1-3|NA|TRBV29-1|many
TGCAGCGCCACGGCCCACTCTGGAAACACCATATATTTT
CSATAHSGNTIYF
>TRBJ1-2|TRBD1|TRBV3-1|once
TGTGCCAGCAGTCAAGGACAGGGGGTGTATGGCTACACCTTC
CASSQGQGVYGYTF
>TRBJ1-2|NA|TRBV6-2/TRBV6-3|many
TGTGCCACTTCTGGCTACACCTTC
CATSGYTF
>TRBJ2-1|TRBD2|TRBV12-3/TRBV12-4|many
TGTGCCAGCAGTCTTCCAGCGGGGGGGCAGGATGAGCAGTTCTTC
CASSLPAGGQDEQFF
>TRBJ1-4|TRBD1|TRBV9|many
TGTGCCAGCAGCGTAGGACAGGGGGTATCTAATGAAAAACTGTTTTTT
CASSVGQGVSNEKLFF
>TRBJ1-1|NA|TRBV7-2|many
TGTGCCAGCAGCGTGAGGGACTTCCGTGAAGCTTTCTTT
CASSVRDFREAFF
>TRBJ1-2|NA|TRBV30|NA
TGTGCCTGGAGTGTCGGTGTTTTGGGCTACACCTTC
CAWSVGVLGYTF
>TRBJ1-5|NA|TRBV6-6|many
TGTGCCAGCAGTTACACAGGGTATAGCAATCAGCCCCAGCATTTT
CASSYTGYSNQPQHF
>TRBJ1-5|TRBD1|TRBV12-3/TRBV12-4|many
TGTGCCAGCACAATCGGGACAGCCAATCAGCCCCAGCATTTT
CASTIGTANQPQHF
>TRBJ2-1|TRBD1|TRBV20-1|NA
TGCAGTGGATGGTCGGGACAGTACTTCAATGAGCAGTTCTTC
CSGWSGQYFNEQFF
>TRBJ2-7|NA|TRBV7-8|NA
TGTGCCAGCAGCTTATCCAGGAACCAGGCAATGTGGCTGTACTTC
CASSLSRNQAMWLYF
>TRBJ2-7|TRBD1|TRBV7-2|NA
TGTGCCAGCAACCTCCGGGACAGAACCTACGAGCAGTACTTC
CASNLRDRTYEQYF
>TRBJ2-7|TRBD2|TRBV27|NA
TGTGCCAGCAGCCCGGGGGGGGTAGCGGGGTCCTACGAGCAGTACTTC
CASSPGGVAGSYEQYF
>TRBJ2-5|NA|TRBV10-3|many
TGTGCCATCGGGGACCAGTACTTC
CAIGDQYF
>TRBJ2-7|NA|TRBV20-1|many
TGCAGTGCTAGGCCTGTTGATAACGAGCAGTACTTC
CSARPVDNEQYF
>TRBJ2-2|NA|TRBV11-1|NA
TGTGCCTGGGCGGCCGGGGAGCTGTTTTTT
CAWAAGELFF
>TRBJ2-1|TRBD2|TRBV19|many
TGTGCCAGTAGCAATAAAGGCTCTAGCGGGGAGCAGTTCTTC
CASSNKGSSGEQFF
>TRBJ2-7|TRBD1|TRBV18|once
TGTGCCAGCTCACCAGGGACAGGGGTTTCAGAGCAGTACTTC
CASSPGTGVSEQYF
>TRBJ2-7|NA|TRBV30|many
TGTGCCTGGAGCCGGGGGGCTAGTGAGCAGTACTTC
CAWSRGASEQYF
>TRBJ2-7|TRBD2|TRBV20-1|NA
TGCAGTGCTAGACCTAGGACTAGCGGGGACTCCTACGAGCAGTACTTC
CSARPRTSGDSYEQYF
>TRBJ1-2|NA|TRBV7-9|NA
TGTGCCAGCAGACTGAGTCCTACCGGCTACACCTTC
CASRLSPTGYTF
>TRBJ2-1|NA|TRBV27|many
TGTGCCAGCACCCCTTCGGGCGCCGGTTTACTCCGGTTCTTC
CASTPSGAGLLRFF
>TRBJ2-3|NA|TRBV11-1|many
TGTGCCAGCAGCTTAGTTCCCCGCGACGGGACAGATACGCAGTATTTT
CASSLVPRDGTDTQYF
>TRBJ2-3|NA|TRBV20-1|NA
TGCAGTGGAGATGGCGGATCCCGTGGTGATACGCACTTTTTT
CSGDGGSRGDTHFF
>TRBJ1-3|NA|TRBV5-1|many
TGCGCCAGCAGCTTAGGGAACTCTGGAAACACCATATATTTT
CASSLGNSGNTIYF
>TRBJ2-1|NA|TRBV6-6|many
TGTGCCAGCAGTTACTCGAGCAGGTATGTTCGTGAGCAGTTCTTC
CASSYSSRYVREQFF
>TRBJ1-2|NA|TRBV10-3|many
TGTGCCATCAGTGTGTATGCGGGGGGCGATGAGGGCTACACCTTC
CAISVYAGGDEGYTF
>TRBJ2-1|TRBD1|TRBV2|many
TGTGCCAGCAGTCGAGGACAGGGCCCCTACAATGAGCAGTTCTTC
CASSRGQGPYNEQFF
>TRBJ1-5|TRBD1|TRBV5-1|many
TGCGCCAGCAGCTCGGGACAGGGGAATCAGCCCCAGCATTTT
CASSSGQGNQPQHF
>TRBJ1-1|TRBD1|TRBV24-1|few
TGTGCCACCGCGGGACAGGGGGCCAAAAACACTGAAGCTTTCTTT
CATAGQGAKNTEAFF
>TRBJ2-7|TRBD2|TRBV11-1|many
TGTGCCAGCAGCTTAGCGACGTCTAGCGGGGGCTACGAGCAGTACTTC
CASSLATSSGGYEQYF
>TRBJ2-5|TRBD1|TRBV9|many
TGTGCCAGCAGCGAAGGGGGCGGAAGAACAAGATGGGACCAGTACTTC
CASSEGGGRTRWDQYF
>TRBJ2-5|NA|TRBV3-1|many
TGTGCCAGCAGCCAAGATCTAGCTGGTGAGACCCAGTACTTC
CASSQDLAGETQYF
>TRBJ1-5|NA|TRBV12-3/TRBV12-4|many
TGTGCCAGCAGTTTCTGGATCAATCAGCCCCAGCATTTT
CASSFWINQPQHF
>TRBJ1-1|NA|TRBV20-1|NA
TGCAGTGCTAGAGAATTTGTCGGCAGGGTCGCTGAAGCTTTCTTT
CSAREFVGRVAEAFF
>TRBJ2-7|NA|TRBV5-5|many
TGTGCCAGCAGCTTTGTGGGGACCTTCTACGAGCAGTACTTC
CASSFVGTFYEQYF
>TRBJ2-5|NA|TRBV29-1|many
TGCAGCGTTGATGGGGACAGTGGACCGGGGGGGACCCAGTACTTC
CSVDGDSGPGGTQYF
>TRBJ2-3|TRBD1|TRBV4-2|NA
TGTGCCAGCAGCCAAGGACAGGGGGCGCCAGATACGCAGTATTTT
CASSQGQGAPDTQYF
>TRBJ2-1|NA|TRBV5-4|NA
TGTGCCAGCAGCTTGAGTGGTGAGCAGTTCTTC
CASSLSGEQFF
>TRBJ2-3|TRBD2|TRBV20-1|NA
TGCAGTGCTGGAACTAGCGGGAGTACAGATAGGCAGGATTTT
CSAGTSGSTDRQDF
>TRBJ1-6|NA|TRBV30|NA
TGTGCCTGGGGCACAAGCAGGAGGACTGGGCGGAATCCACCCCTCCACTTT
CAWGTSRRTGRNPPLHF